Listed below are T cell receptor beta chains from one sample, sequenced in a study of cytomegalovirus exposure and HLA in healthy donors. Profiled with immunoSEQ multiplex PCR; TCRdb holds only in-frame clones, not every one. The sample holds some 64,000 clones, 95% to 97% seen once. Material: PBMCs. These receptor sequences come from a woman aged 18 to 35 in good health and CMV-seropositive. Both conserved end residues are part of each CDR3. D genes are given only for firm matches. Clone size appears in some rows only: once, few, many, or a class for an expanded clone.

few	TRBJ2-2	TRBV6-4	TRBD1	TGTGCCAGCAGTGAAGGACAGGGCGATACCACCGGGGAGCTGTTTTTT	CASSEGQGDTTGELFF
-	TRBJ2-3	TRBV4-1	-	TGCGCCAGCCTAGGCACAGATACGCAGTATTTT	CASLGTDTQYF
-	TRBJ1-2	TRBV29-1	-	TGCAGCGTCGCCCAGGGGCCCAACTATGGCTACACCTTC	CSVAQGPNYGYTF
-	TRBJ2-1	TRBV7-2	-	TGTGCCAGCAGCTCGCCCGGGACAAACATCAATGAGCAGTTCTTC	CASSSPGTNINEQFF
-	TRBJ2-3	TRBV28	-	TGTGCCAGCAGTCACGAAAGTAGGCGGGGCACAGATACGCAGTATTTT	CASSHESRRGTDTQYF
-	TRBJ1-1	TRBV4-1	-	TGCGCCAGCAGCCAAGAATCGCAGACAGCTATGAACACTGAAGCTTTCTTT	CASSQESQTAMNTEAFF
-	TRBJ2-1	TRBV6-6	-	TGTGCCAGCAGTTTCAGCGCCAATGAGCAGTTCTTC	CASSFSANEQFF
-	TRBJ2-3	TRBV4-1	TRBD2	TGCGCCAGCAGCCGATTTACTAGCGGGAGCACAGATACGCAGTATTTT	CASSRFTSGSTDTQYF
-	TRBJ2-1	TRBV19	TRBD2	TGTGCCAGCGAGCCTAGCGGGAGTCCCAGTGAGCAGTTCTTC	CASEPSGSPSEQFF
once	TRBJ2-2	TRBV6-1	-	TGTGCCAGTAGGGGGTCCGGGGAGCTGTTTTTT	CASRGSGELFF
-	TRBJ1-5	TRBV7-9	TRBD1	TGTGCCAGCAGCTTAGTCAGCACAGGGGGATATAGCAATCAGCCCCAGCATTTT	CASSLVSTGGYSNQPQHF
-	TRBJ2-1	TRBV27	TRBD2	TGTGCCAGTGGCGGGAGGGAGCAGTTCTTC	CASGGREQFF
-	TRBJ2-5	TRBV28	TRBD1	TGTGCCAGCATTCAGACAGGGGCGCGAGAGACCCAGTACTTC	CASIQTGARETQYF
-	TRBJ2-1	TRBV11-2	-	TGTGCCAGCAGCTTCAGCGGTATGGGTGAGCAGTTCTTC	CASSFSGMGEQFF
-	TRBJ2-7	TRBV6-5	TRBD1	TGTGCCAGCAGTTCCTTAAACAGGGGTGGGACCTACGAGCAGTACTTC	CASSSLNRGGTYEQYF
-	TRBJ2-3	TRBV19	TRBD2	TGTGCCAGTAGTACCCTTGAACTAGCGGGAGGTACAGATACGCAGTATTTT	CASSTLELAGGTDTQYF
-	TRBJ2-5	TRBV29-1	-	TGCAGCGTTGTACTAAGGCAAGAGACCCAGTACTTC	CSVVLRQETQYF
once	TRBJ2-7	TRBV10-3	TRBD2	TGTGCCATCAGCGATCTAGCGGCCGAGCAGTACTTC	CAISDLAAEQYF
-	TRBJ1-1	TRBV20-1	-	TGCAGTGCTTCCCCGGGAACTGAAGCTTTCTTT	CSASPGTEAFF
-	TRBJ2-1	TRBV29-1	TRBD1	TGCAGCGTTGAAGATCCTAGGACAGGGGCCTACAATGAGCAGTTCTTC	CSVEDPRTGAYNEQFF
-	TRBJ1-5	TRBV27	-	TGTGCCAGCAGTCCCGGCCCGGGACACCGTAGCAATCAGCCCCAGCATTTT	CASSPGPGHRSNQPQHF
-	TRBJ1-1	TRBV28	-	TGTGCCAGCAGTTCCCCGGGTCGTGGAAACACTGAAGCTTTCTTT	CASSSPGRGNTEAFF
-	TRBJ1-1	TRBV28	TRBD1	TGTGCCAGCAGTTCGACAGGGGGGTGGAACACTGAAGCTTTCTTT	CASSSTGGWNTEAFF
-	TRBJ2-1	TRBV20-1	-	TGCAGTGCTAGAGCCCCAAATGAGCAGTTCTTC	CSARAPNEQFF
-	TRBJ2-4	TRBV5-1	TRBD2	TGCGCCAGCAGCTTGGAACCAACTAGCGGGAGGGTAGCCAAAAACATTCAGTACTTC	CASSLEPTSGRVAKNIQYF
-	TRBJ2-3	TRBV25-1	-	TGTGCCAGCAGTGCCCGCGGAGCCACAGATACGCAGTATTTT	CASSARGATDTQYF
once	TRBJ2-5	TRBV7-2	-	TGTGCCAGCAGCCGCGTGGGGGCGGCGTATTATGAAGAGACCCAGTACTTC	CASSRVGAAYYEETQYF
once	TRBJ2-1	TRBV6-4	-	TGTGCCTCAAGGGTGACAGGTCCCTACAATGAGCAGTTCTTC	CASRVTGPYNEQFF
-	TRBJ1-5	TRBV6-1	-	TGTGCCGCGCGGCAGGGTCGTGAGCCCCAGCATTTT	CAARQGREPQHF
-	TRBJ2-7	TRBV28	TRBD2	TGTGCCAGCAGTTTGGTGGGACTAGCGGGAGTCTACGAGCAGTACTTC	CASSLVGLAGVYEQYF
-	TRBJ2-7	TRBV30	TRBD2	TGTGCCTGGAGTGTGACTAGCGGGAGTCTCCTCGAGCAGTACTTC	CAWSVTSGSLLEQYF
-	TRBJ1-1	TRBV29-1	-	TGCAGCGTTGCCCCCGGGCCCGGGAGCACTGAAGCTTTCTTT	CSVAPGPGSTEAFF
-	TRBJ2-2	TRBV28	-	TGTGCCAGCGACCGGCGACCAGGGCGGACCGGGGAGCTGTTTTTT	CASDRRPGRTGELFF
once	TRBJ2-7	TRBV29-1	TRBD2	TGCAGCGGGACCGGGACTAGCGGGTCCTTTGACGAGCAGTACTTC	CSGTGTSGSFDEQYF
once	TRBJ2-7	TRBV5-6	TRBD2	TGTGCCAGCAGTCGGGGCGGGAGCCTCTCCTACGAGCAGTACTTC	CASSRGGSLSYEQYF
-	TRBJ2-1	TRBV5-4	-	TGTGCCAGCACCTCCGCGAGAGGTGATTACAATGAGCAGTTCTTC	CASTSARGDYNEQFF
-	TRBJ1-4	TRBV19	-	TGTGCCAGTAGTTTATTAAACAGTGAAAAACTGTTTTTT	CASSLLNSEKLFF
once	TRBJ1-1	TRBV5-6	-	TGTGCCAGCAGCTTGGCGGGGGGCCCGGGGTTGCCTGAAGCTTTCTTT	CASSLAGGPGLPEAFF
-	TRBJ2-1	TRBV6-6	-	TGTGCCAGCAGCCCTAGCGCTCGCGAGCAGTTCTTC	CASSPSAREQFF
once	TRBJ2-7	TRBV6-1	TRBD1	TGTGCCAGCAGTGCCACAGGGGGCCCCTACGAGCAGTACTTC	CASSATGGPYEQYF
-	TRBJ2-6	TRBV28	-	TGTGCCAGCAGTTTAGCCAGGCCTGGGGCCAACGTCCTGACTTTC	CASSLARPGANVLTF
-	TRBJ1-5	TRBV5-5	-	TGTGCCAGCAGCGTAGCGGGGTTCGGGAGGAATCAGCCCCAGCATTTT	CASSVAGFGRNQPQHF
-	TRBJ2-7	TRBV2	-	TGTGCCAGCAGTGAAGAAACAGGTTATGTCTACGAGCAGTACTTC	CASSEETGYVYEQYF
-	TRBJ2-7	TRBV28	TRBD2	TGTGCCAGCAGTTTGGGACTAGCGGGAGTTTCCGAGCAGTACTTC	CASSLGLAGVSEQYF